Reported below is one TCR beta chain. Its target is unknown. This entry belongs to a study of T-cell memory formation after mild COVID-19. Study-level results: Nothing showed for sure that second-wave clones peaking on day 37 were SARS-CoV-2 specific.

One entry per CDR3 protein, called by TCRdb with MiXCR from the 5' RACE reads. The sample lists some 600,000 distinct CDR3 sequences; 15% to 20% were seen once. The receptor comes from an adult woman who had mild COVID-19 (a few samples of this study predate the infection). Cell type and time point are not known. Sample: PBMCs or a T cell subset sorted from them (not recorded which).

Here the CDR3 DNA reads TGTGCCAGCTCACCACAGCCAATGGGTACAGATACGCAGTATTTT. Protein product: CASSPQPMGTDTQYF. The V call is TRBV18, the J call TRBJ2-3; D remains ambiguous. There are 15 residues in the CDR3. CDR1 and CDR2 (germline): KGHSH, LQKENI. Trimming stripped 1 base from V and 3 bases from J, with 11 bases between.